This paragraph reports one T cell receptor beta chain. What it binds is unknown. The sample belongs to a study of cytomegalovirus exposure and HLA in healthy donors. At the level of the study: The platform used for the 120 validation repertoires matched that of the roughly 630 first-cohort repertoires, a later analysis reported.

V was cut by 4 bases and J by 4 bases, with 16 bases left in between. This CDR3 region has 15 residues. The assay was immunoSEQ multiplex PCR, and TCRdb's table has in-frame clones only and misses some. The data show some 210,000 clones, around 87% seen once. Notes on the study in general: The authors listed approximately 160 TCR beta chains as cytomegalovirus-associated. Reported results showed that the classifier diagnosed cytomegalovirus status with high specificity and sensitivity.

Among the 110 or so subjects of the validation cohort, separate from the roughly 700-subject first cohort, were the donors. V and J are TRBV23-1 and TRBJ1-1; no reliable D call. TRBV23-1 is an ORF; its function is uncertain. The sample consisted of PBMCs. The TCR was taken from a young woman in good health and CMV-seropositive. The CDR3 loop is CASSPGGSGGTEAFF. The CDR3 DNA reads TGCGCCAGCAGTCCAGGAGGGTCGGGAGGCACTGAAGCTTTCTTT.